Listed below are T cell receptor beta chains from one sample, sequenced in a study of T cells in localized non-small cell lung cancer. Profiled with immunoSEQ multiplex PCR; TCRdb holds only in-frame clones, not every one. Here the sample spans approximately 88,000 clones, approximately 91% being singletons. The source material was PBMCs, sampled before any cancer treatment. Receptors were obtained from a woman aged 40-69 years with stage II squamous cell lung carcinoma. CDR3s include the opening cysteine and the closing phenylalanine or tryptophan. D genes are given only for firm matches. Clone size, where shown, is once, few, many, or a class for clones that have expanded.

D gene	V gene	J gene	clone size	CDR3 protein	CDR3 DNA
NA	TRBV6-5	TRBJ1-5	NA	CASRPDIEPNQPQHF	TGTGCCAGCAGACCAGACATTGAACCCAATCAGCCCCAGCATTTT
NA	TRBV20-1	TRBJ2-1	NA	CSADVINEQFF	TGCAGTGCCGACGTTATCAATGAGCAGTTCTTC
TRBD2	TRBV2	TRBJ2-1	NA	CASRREASYNEQFF	TGTGCCAGCAGGCGGGAGGCATCCTACAATGAGCAGTTCTTC
TRBD1	TRBV10-3	TRBJ1-3	NA	CAISPTGGGNTIYF	TGTGCCATCAGCCCGACAGGGGGTGGAAACACCATATATTTT
TRBD1	TRBV6-6	TRBJ2-4	NA	CASSPGGVKNIQYF	TGTGCCAGCAGTCCAGGGGGAGTCAAAAACATTCAGTACTTC
NA	TRBV5-5	TRBJ1-1	few	CASSLFGSLTEAFF	TGTGCCAGCAGCTTGTTTGGCAGTCTCACTGAAGCTTTCTTT
NA	TRBV7-9	TRBJ1-1	NA	CASSLLSREAFF	TGTGCCAGCAGCTTACTATCGAGGGAAGCTTTCTTT
NA	TRBV6-6	TRBJ2-7	NA	CASSYRAEQYF	TGTGCCAGCAGTTATAGGGCCGAGCAGTACTTC
TRBD2	TRBV9	TRBJ2-3	NA	CASSVDPAGVVDTQYF	TGTGCCAGCAGCGTAGATCCAGCGGGAGTGGTAGATACGCAGTATTTT
NA	TRBV19	TRBJ1-5	NA	CASSIAPRGNQPQHF	TGTGCCAGTAGTATCGCGCCCCGGGGGAATCAGCCCCAGCATTTT
NA	TRBV6-1	TRBJ1-5	NA	CASSEGQGNSNQPQHF	TGTGCCAGCAGTGAAGGTCAGGGAAATAGCAATCAGCCCCAGCATTTT
TRBD2	TRBV11-2	TRBJ2-3	NA	CASSPTSGSVPDTQYF	TGTGCCAGCAGCCCTACTAGCGGGAGCGTGCCAGATACGCAGTATTTT
NA	TRBV6-1	TRBJ1-6	NA	CASAGTPTPALHF	TGTGCCAGCGCTGGGACACCAACTCCAGCCCTCCACTTT
NA	TRBV7-9	TRBJ1-4	NA	CASSLEGYSANEKLFF	TGTGCCAGCAGCTTAGAAGGCTACTCAGCTAATGAAAAACTGTTTTTT
NA	TRBV10-2	TRBJ2-1	NA	CASSVWVAGFSYNEQFF	TGCGCCAGCAGTGTTTGGGTCGCGGGTTTCTCCTACAATGAGCAGTTCTTC
NA	TRBV28	TRBJ2-1	NA	CASRPPVSEQFF	TGTGCCAGCAGGCCCCCAGTCAGTGAGCAGTTCTTC
NA	TRBV5-5	TRBJ2-5	NA	CASSLAPGPQETQYF	TGTGCCAGCAGCTTGGCCCCGGGGCCCCAAGAGACCCAGTACTTC
TRBD1	TRBV10-3	TRBJ1-3	NA	CAIRSGGSGNTIYF	TGTGCCATCCGATCAGGGGGCTCTGGAAACACCATATATTTT
NA	TRBV30	TRBJ1-3	NA	CAWSVDGGNTIYF	TGTGCCTGGAGTGTTGACGGCGGAAACACCATATATTTT
NA	TRBV7-6	TRBJ2-2	NA	CASSLGRNTGELFF	TGTGCCAGCAGCTTAGGCAGGAACACCGGGGAGCTGTTTTTT
NA	TRBV10-2	TRBJ2-5	once	CASSFAETQYF	TGCGCCAGCAGTTTCGCAGAGACCCAGTACTTC